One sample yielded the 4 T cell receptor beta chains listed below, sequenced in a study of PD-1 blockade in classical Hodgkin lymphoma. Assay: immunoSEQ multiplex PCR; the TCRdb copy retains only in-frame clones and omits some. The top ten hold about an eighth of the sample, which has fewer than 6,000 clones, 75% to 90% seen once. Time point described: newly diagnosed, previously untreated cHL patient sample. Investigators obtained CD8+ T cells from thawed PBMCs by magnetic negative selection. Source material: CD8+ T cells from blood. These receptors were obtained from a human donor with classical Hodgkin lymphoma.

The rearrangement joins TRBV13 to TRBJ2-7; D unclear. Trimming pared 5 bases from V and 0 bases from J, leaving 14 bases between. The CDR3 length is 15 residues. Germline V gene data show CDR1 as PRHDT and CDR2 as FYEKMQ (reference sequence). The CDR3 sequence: CASSPGPLSSYEQYF. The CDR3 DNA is TGTGCCAGCAGCCCCGGGCCATTGAGCTCCTACGAGCAGTACTTC. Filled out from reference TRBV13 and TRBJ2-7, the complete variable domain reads AAGVIQSPRHLIKEKRETATLKCYPIPRHDTVYWYQQGPGQDPQFLISFYEKMQSDKGSIPDRFSAQQFSDYHSELNMSSLELGDSALYFCASSPGPLSSYEQYFGPGTRLTVT.

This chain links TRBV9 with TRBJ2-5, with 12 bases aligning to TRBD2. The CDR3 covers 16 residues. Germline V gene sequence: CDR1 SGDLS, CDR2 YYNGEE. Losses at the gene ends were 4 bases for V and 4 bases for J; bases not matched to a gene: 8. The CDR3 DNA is TGTGCCAGCAGCCCCCGGACTAGCGGGACCGCAGAGACCCAGTACTTC. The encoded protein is CASSPRTSGTAETQYF.

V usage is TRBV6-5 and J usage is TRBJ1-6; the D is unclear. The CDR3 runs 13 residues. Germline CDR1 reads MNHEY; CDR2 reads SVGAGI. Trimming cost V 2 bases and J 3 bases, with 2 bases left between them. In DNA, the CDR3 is TGTGCCAGCAGTTACAACTATAATTCACCCCTCCACTTT. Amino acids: CASSYNYNSPLHF.

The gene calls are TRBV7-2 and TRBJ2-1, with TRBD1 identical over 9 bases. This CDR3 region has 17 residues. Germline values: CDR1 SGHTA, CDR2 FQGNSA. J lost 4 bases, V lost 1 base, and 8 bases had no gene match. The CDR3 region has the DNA TGTGCCAGCAGCTTAGGACCCGGGACAGGGATTTACAATGAGCAGTTCTTC. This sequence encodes CASSLGPGTGIYNEQFF.